These 20 T cell receptor beta chains were all obtained from the same sample, sequenced in a study of blood T cells in healthy people across ages. Primed by a sample-barcoded 5' primer and a J-beta primer mix, a second PCR proceeded for about 6 to 11 cycles. TCRdb reanalysed the 5' RACE reads using MiXCR and keeps one entry per CDR3 protein. This sample carries approximately 1.5 million distinct CDR3 sequences, around 36% of them seen once, and the ten largest clones take roughly 10%. Sequenced: blood. Receptors were obtained from a woman in her 30s in good health.

This clonotype was seen only a few times. The V gene is TRBV11-2, the J gene TRBJ1-2; the match to TRBD1 covers 10 bases. From germline, CDR1 is SGHAT and CDR2 FQNNGV. This CDR3 is built from 14 residues. With 4 bases clipped from V and 5 bases from J, the junction kept 4 bases outside the gene matches. CDR3: CASSWDRGGYGYTF. CDR3 nucleotides: TGTGCCAGCAGCTGGGACAGGGGTGGATATGGCTACACCTTC.

This chain links TRBV6-2 or TRBV6-3 with TRBJ2-4; weak D call: TRBD2 (6 bases). The V end lost 5 bases, the J end lost 7 bases, and 12 bases lay between the germline ends. The CDR3 length is 13 residues. Germline CDR1 MNHEY, CDR2 SVGEGT. The CDR3 DNA is TGTGCCAGCAGTCTCTTCGGGGGTAACATTCAGTACTTC. Translating gives CASSLFGGNIQYF.

The chain recombines TRBV7-6 with TRBJ2-1; 7 nucleotides match TRBD1. This CDR3 has 16 amino acids. After removal of 5 bases from V and 2 bases from J, the junction contained 9 bases not matched to a gene. Per germline, CDR1 SGHVS and CDR2 FNYEAQ. The CDR3 DNA sequence: TGTGCCAGCAGCACCACGGACAGGATAACCTACAATGAGCAGTTCTTC. It translates to CASSTTDRITYNEQFF.

This clonotype occurred many times. V and J are TRBV7-3 and TRBJ2-1; D ambiguous. The CDR3 is 13 amino acids. V lost 3 bases to trimming and J lost 6 bases, with 9 bases between them. The V gene's germline CDR1 is SGHTA and CDR2 FQGTGA. Here the CDR3 reads CASSLEVSNEQFF. In DNA, the CDR3 is TGTGCCAGCAGCTTGGAAGTTTCCAATGAGCAGTTCTTC.

The chain couples TRBV5-6 to TRBJ2-1; 11 bases match TRBD2. The CDR3 has 16 amino acids. CDR1 SGHDT and CDR2 YYEEEE come from the germline V gene. With 3 bases clipped from V and 2 bases from J, the junction kept 4 bases outside the gene matches. The CDR3 spells CASSYFSGGAYNEQFF. The CDR3 DNA is TGTGCCAGCAGCTACTTTAGCGGGGGGGCCTACAATGAGCAGTTCTTC.

A few counts support this clonotype. CDR3 loop: CASSSLGLGTLYEQYF. The CDR3 DNA sequence: TGTGCCAGCAGTTCCCTCGGCCTGGGGACCCTCTACGAGCAGTACTTC. The J gene is TRBJ2-7, the V gene TRBV27; D possibly uses TRBD1 or TRBD2 (5 bases each). Per germline, CDR1 MNHEY and CDR2 SMNVEV (reference sequence). V dropped 4 bases and J dropped 3 bases, with 19 bases sitting between them. This CDR3 region has 16 residues.

The chain carries TRBV2 and TRBJ1-2; possibly TRBD1 for D (5 bases). In germline, CDR1 is SNHLY, CDR2 FYNNEI. V was trimmed by 9 bases and J by 2 bases, leaving 16 bases between them. This CDR3 is built from 14 residues. This chain's CDR3 is CASRGQGYNYGYTF. The CDR3 nucleotides are TGTGCCAGTAGGGGCCAGGGATACAACTATGGCTACACCTTC.

About this clonotype itself: One base away lies a much larger clone, so this may be a sequencing read error. This chain uses TRBV4-1 with TRBJ2-1; maybe TRBD2 (6 bases). V lost 2 bases and J 4 bases, leaving 12 bases between the germline ends. Looked up from germline, CDR1 is MGHRA and CDR2 is YSYEKL. The CDR3 covers 15 residues. CDR3 coding DNA: TGCGCCAGCAGCCAAAGTAACGGGAGTTACAATGAGCAGTTCTTC. Translating gives CASSQSNGSYNEQFF.

This clonotype was seen a few times. The rearrangement links TRBV4-1 to TRBJ2-1; 8 bases are shared with TRBD2. V shed 0 bases and J 2 bases; nucleotides not matched to a gene: 6. The CDR3 totals 17 residues. Germline lookup yields CDR1 MGHRA and CDR2 YSYEKL. The CDR3 reads CASSQETLLAAYNEQFF. CDR3 in DNA: TGCGCCAGCAGCCAAGAGACCCTACTAGCGGCCTACAATGAGCAGTTCTTC.

This clonotype was found a few times. CDR3 nucleotide sequence: TGTGCCAGCAGCTTGATAGCGGGAGGGGGCGAGCAGTACTTC. Translation: CASSLIAGGGEQYF. This sequence joins TRBV7-3 and TRBJ2-7, with 11 positions matching TRBD2. Per germline, CDR1 SGHTA and CDR2 FQGTGA. The length of the CDR3 is 14 residues. V gave up 3 bases and J gave up 6 bases; unmatched junction bases: 4.

The J gene is TRBJ2-7, the V gene TRBV5-1, with D possibly being TRBD1 (6 bases). The ends were cut back, 0 bases at V and 0 bases at J, with 16 bases in the middle. Germline assignment: CDR1 SGHRS and CDR2 YFSETQ. CDR3 size: 17 residues. This chain's CDR3 is CASSLVRDTSGSYEQYF. The DNA for the CDR3 is TGCGCCAGCAGCTTGGTCCGGGACACCTCTGGCTCCTACGAGCAGTACTTC.

The chain uses TRBV11-3 and TRBJ2-5, with no clear D. TRBJ2-7 matches the DNA end more closely, so the J call is doubtful. The CDR3 sequence is 12 residues long. Per germline, CDR1 SGHNT and CDR2 YENEEA. The CDR3, as DNA: TGTGCCAGCAGCCTCCATGGGGACGAGCAGTACTTC. Protein product: CASSLHGDEQYF.

About this clonotype itself: An end of the junction does not agree with germline; a read error may underlie this. The genes are TRBV7-8 and TRBJ1-1; possible D gene TRBD1, 6 bases. The CDR3 totals 17 residues. Per the germline V gene, CDR1 is SGHVS and CDR2 is FQNEAQ. CDR3 protein: CASSFKVATTRDTGAFF. The CDR3 bases are TGTGCCAGCAGCTTTAAAGTGGCAACAACGAGGGACACTGGAGCTTTCTTT.

This chain connects TRBV12-3 or TRBV12-4 to TRBJ1-2; D remains ambiguous. V lost 2 bases, J lost 6 bases, and 7 bases lay in between. The CDR3 covers 12 residues. The DNA of the CDR3 is TGTGCCAGCAGTTTATATACGGATGGCTACACCTTC. This translates into CASSLYTDGYTF.

The table lists this clonotype with a few counts. This chain joins TRBV15 and TRBJ1-1; tentative D call: TRBD1 (6 bases). This CDR3 has 14 amino acids. The germline CDR1 and CDR2 sequences are LNHNV and YYDKDF (reference sequence). With 0 bases removed from V and 3 bases from J, the gap between germline ends came to 8 bases. CDR3 amino acids: CATSRDRGYTEAFF. The CDR3, as DNA: TGTGCCACCAGCAGAGATAGGGGGTACACTGAAGCTTTCTTT.

This clonotype was seen a handful of times. The chain recombines TRBV20-1 with TRBJ2-1; 12 nucleotides align to TRBD2. The CDR3 totals 16 residues. CDR1 and CDR2 (germline): DFQATT, SNEGSKA (reference sequence). V was clipped by 4 bases and J by 4 bases; unmatched bases: 8. The CDR3 spells CSAKPWTSGTYNEQFF. The DNA for the CDR3 is TGCAGTGCTAAACCCTGGACTAGCGGGACATACAATGAGCAGTTCTTC.

This clonotype was seen at least ten times. The gene calls are TRBV30 and TRBJ2-7, with 8 bases aligning to TRBD2. V lost 2 bases and J lost 5; bases outside the gene matches: 5. The germline V gene encodes CDR1 GTSNPN and CDR2 SVGIG (reference sequence). CDR3 length equals 13 residues. The chain's CDR3 is CAWSNGRADEQYF. The CDR3 coding sequence is TGTGCCTGGAGTAACGGGAGGGCCGACGAGCAGTACTTC.

The gene calls are TRBV2 and TRBJ1-1, with D uncertain. Trimming removed 6 bases from V and 6 bases from J, with 11 bases in between. The CDR3 contains 12 residues. CDR1 is SNHLY and CDR2 is FYNNEI in the germline V gene. CDR3 protein: CASRGVRAEAFF. The DNA of the CDR3 is TGTGCCAGCAGAGGAGTGCGGGCTGAAGCTTTCTTT.

The table lists this clonotype with a few counts. The CDR3 protein is CASSDGPGLNNYGYTF. The CDR3 DNA follows: TGTGCCAGCAGCGATGGACCGGGACTGAATAACTATGGCTACACCTTC. The chain uses TRBV7-9 and TRBJ1-2, with TRBD1 as a possible D gene (5 bases). Per germline, CDR1 SEHNR and CDR2 FQNEAQ (reference sequence). This CDR3 contains 16 residues. V was trimmed by 5 bases and J by 1 base, leaving 17 bases between them.

The J gene is TRBJ2-1, the V gene TRBV6-1, with TRBD2 matching 11 bases. V dropped 8 bases and J dropped 8; count of bases not matched to a gene: 14. CDR3 length equals 16 residues. CDR1 and CDR2 (germline): MNHNS, SASEGT. CDR3: CASGPLTSGRLHEQFF. The DNA of the CDR3 is TGTGCCAGCGGCCCCCTTACTAGCGGGAGACTCCATGAGCAGTTCTTC.